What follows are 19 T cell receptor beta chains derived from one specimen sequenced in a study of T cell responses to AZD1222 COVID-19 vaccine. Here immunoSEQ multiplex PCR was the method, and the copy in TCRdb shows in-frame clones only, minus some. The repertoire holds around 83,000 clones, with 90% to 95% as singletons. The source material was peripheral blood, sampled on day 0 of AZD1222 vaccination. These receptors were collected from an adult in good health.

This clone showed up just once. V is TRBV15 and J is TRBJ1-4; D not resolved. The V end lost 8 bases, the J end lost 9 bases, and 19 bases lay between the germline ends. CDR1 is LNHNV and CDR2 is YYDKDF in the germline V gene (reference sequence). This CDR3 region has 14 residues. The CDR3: CATCQERDFQKLFF. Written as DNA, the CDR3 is TGTGCCACCTGCCAAGAGCGGGATTTTCAAAAACTGTTTTTT.

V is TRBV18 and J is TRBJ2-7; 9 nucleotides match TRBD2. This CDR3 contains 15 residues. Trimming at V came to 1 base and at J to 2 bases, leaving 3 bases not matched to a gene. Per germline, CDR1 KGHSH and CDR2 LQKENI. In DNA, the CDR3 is TGTGCCAGCTCACCACAGCGGGAGGTGCCCTACGAGCAGTACTTC. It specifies CASSPQREVPYEQYF.

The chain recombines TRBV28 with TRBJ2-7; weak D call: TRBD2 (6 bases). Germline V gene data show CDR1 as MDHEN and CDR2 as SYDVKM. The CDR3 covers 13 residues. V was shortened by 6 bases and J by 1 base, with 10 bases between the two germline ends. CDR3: CASRASDSYEQYF. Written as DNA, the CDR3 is TGTGCCAGCAGGGCTAGCGATTCCTACGAGCAGTACTTC. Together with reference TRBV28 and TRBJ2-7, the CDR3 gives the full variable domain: DVKVTQSSRYLVKRTGEKVFLECVQDMDHENMFWYRQDPGLGLRLIYFSYDVKMKEKGDIPEGYSVSREKKERFSLILESASTNQTSMYLCASRASDSYEQYFGPGTRLTVT.

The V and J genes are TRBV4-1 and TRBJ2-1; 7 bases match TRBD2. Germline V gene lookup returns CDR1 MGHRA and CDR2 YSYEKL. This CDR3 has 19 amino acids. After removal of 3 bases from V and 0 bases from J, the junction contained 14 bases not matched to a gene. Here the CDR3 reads CASSHWGSGYLRSYNEQFF. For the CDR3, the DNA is TGCGCCAGCAGCCATTGGGGTAGCGGGTATTTACGCTCCTACAATGAGCAGTTCTTC.

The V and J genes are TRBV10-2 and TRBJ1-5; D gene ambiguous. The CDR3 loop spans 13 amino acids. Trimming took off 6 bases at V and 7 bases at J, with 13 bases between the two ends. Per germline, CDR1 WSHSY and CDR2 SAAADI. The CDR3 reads CASRDLEGQPQHF. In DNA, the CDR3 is TGCGCCAGCAGGGACTTGGAAGGGCAGCCCCAGCATTTT.

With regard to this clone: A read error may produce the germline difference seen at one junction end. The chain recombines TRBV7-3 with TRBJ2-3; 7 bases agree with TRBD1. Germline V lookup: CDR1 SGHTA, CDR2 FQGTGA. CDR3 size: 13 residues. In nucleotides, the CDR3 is TGTGCCAGCAGCTTTTCCGGGACAGCTACGCAGTATTTT. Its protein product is CASSFSGTATQYF.

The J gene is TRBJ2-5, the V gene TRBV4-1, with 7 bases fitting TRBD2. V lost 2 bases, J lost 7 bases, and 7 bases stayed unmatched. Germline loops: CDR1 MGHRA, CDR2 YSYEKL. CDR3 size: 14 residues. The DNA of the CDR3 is TGCGCCAGCAGCCAAACCGGACTAGGAGGGACCCAGTACTTC. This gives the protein CASSQTGLGGTQYF.

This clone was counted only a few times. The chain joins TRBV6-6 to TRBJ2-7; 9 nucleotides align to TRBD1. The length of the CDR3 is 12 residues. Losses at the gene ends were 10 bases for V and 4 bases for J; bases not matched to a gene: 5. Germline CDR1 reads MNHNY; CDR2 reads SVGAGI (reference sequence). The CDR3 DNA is TGTGCCACCTCCGGACAGGGGTACGAGCAGTACTTC. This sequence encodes CATSGQGYEQYF.

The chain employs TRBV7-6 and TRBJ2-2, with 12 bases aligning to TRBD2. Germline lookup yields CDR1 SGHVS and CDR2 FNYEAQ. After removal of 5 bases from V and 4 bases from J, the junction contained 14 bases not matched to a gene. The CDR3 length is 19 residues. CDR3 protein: CASSANLGASGRGTGELFF. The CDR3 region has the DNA TGTGCCAGCAGCGCCAACCTGGGGGCTAGCGGGAGGGGCACCGGGGAGCTGTTTTTT.

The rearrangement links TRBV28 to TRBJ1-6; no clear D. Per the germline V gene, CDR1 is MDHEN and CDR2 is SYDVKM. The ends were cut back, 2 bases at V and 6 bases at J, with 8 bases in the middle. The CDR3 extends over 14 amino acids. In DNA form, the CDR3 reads TGTGCCAGCAGTTTACTGCGGAGTAATTCACCCCTCCACTTT. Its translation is CASSLLRSNSPLHF.

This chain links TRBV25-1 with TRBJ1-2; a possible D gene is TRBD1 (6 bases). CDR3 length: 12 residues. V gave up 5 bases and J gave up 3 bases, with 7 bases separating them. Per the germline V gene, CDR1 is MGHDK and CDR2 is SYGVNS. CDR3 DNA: TGTGCCAGCAGTTGGACAGACTATGGCTACACCTTC. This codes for CASSWTDYGYTF.

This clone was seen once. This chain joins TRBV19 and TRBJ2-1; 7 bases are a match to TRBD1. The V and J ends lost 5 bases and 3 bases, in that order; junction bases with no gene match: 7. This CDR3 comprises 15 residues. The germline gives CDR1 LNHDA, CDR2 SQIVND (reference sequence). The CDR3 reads CASSPRDRGYNEQFF. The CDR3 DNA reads TGTGCCAGTAGTCCTCGGGACAGAGGCTACAATGAGCAGTTCTTC.

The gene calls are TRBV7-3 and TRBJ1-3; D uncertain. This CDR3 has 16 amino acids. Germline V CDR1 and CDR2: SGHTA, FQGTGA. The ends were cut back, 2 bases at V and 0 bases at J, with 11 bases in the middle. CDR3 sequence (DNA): TGTGCCAGCAGCTTACTTTTGTCCCACTCTGGAAACACCATATATTTT. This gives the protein CASSLLLSHSGNTIYF. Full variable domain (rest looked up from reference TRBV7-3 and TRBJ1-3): GAGVSQTPSNKVTEKGKYVELRCDPISGHTALYWYRQSLGQGPEFLIYFQGTGAADDSGLPNDRFFAVRPEGSVSTLKIQRTERGDSAVYLCASSLLLSHSGNTIYFGEGSWLTVV.

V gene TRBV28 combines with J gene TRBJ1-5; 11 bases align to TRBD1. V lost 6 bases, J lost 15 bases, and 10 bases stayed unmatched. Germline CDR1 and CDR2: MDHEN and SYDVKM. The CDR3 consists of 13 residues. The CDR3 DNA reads TGTGCCAGCAGGGCAGGACAGGGGGCTTTTTGGCATTTT. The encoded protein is CASRAGQGAFWHF. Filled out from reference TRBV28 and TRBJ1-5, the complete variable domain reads DVKVTQSSRYLVKRTGEKVFLECVQDMDHENMFWYRQDPGLGLRLIYFSYDVKMKEKGDIPEGYSVSREKKERFSLILESASTNQTSMYLCASRAGQGAFWHFGDGTRLSIL.

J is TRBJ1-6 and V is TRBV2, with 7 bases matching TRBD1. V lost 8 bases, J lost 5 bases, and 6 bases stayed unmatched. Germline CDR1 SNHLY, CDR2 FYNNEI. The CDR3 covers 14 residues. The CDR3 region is CASLNRGNNSPLHF. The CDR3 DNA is TGTGCCAGCCTAAACAGGGGTAATAATTCACCCCTCCACTTT.

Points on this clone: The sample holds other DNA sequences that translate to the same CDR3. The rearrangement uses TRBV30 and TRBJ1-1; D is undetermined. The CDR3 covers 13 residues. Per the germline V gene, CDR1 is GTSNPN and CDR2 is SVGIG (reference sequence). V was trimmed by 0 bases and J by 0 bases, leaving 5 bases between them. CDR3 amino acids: CAWSVAVNTEAFF. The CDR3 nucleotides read TGTGCCTGGAGTGTAGCCGTGAACACTGAAGCTTTCTTT.

The DNA of the CDR3 is TGTGCCAGCAGTTTCATCCCATACAGGGGGTTTAGTGGGGATTCACCCCTCCACTTT. It is translated as CASSFIPYRGFSGDSPLHF. This sequence joins TRBV27 and TRBJ1-6; TRBD1 aligns across 8 bases. The CDR3 covers 19 residues. Unmatched junction bases numbered 18, after V lost 3 bases and J lost 8 bases. Per germline, CDR1 MNHEY and CDR2 SMNVEV (reference sequence).

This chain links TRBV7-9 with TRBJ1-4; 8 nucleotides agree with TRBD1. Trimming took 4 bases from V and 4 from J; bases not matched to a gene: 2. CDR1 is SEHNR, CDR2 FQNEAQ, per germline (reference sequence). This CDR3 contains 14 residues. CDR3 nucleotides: TGTGCCAGCAGCTATACAGGGGGTAATGAAAAACTGTTTTTT. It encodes CASSYTGGNEKLFF.

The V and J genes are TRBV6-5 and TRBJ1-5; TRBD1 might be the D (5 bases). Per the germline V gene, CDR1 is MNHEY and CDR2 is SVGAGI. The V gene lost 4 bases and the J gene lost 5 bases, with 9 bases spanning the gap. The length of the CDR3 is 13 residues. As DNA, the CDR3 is TGTGCCAGCAGTTTGTGGGGGGATCAGCCCCAGCATTTT. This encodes CASSLWGDQPQHF.